The subject of this entry is one T cell receptor beta chain. The data originate from a study of shared clonotypes between healthy human individuals. Germline-derived CDR1 and CDR2 are SQVTM and ANQGSEA. The CDR3 runs 16 residues. Naive CD8 cells were CD45RO-negative, positively selected for CCR7, excluding terminally differentiated effector memory CD45RA+ cells. Every subset had its genomic DNA shared out evenly among several immunoSEQ plates. Using about 220 ng DNA, about 29,000 T cell genomes, the sorted-subset replicate PCRs were run. Repertoires were generated with immunoSEQ multiplex PCR, while TCRdb's copy carries only in-frame clones and drops some. The data hold roughly 2,000,000 clones, with around 93% observed a single time.

Sequenced input: naive CD8+ T cells from PBMCs. The rearrangement joins TRBV29-1 to TRBJ2-5, with TRBD2 matching over 14 bases. The J call may be mistaken, given a closer DNA end match to TRBJ2-7. The receptor comes from a man between 18 and 29 years old in good health. Some clones in this sample may be carry-over from other donors' samples. The CDR3 protein is CSVLGLAGDPAYEQYF. In DNA, the CDR3 is TGCAGCGTGTTGGGACTAGCGGGAGATCCGGCCTACGAGCAGTACTTC.